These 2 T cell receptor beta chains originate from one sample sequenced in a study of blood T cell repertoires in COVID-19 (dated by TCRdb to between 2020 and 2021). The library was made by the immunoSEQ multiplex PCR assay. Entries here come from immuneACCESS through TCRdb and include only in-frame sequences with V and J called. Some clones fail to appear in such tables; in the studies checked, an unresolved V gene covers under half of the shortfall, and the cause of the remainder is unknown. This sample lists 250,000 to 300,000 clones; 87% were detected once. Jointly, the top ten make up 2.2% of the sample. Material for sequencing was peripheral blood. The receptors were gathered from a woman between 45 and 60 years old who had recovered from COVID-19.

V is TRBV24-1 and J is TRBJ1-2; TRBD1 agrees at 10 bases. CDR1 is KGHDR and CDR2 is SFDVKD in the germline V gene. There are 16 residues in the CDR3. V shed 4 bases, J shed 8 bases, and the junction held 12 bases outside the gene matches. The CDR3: CATSESPGQGTSGYTF. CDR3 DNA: TGTGCCACCAGTGAGTCCCCGGGACAGGGGACATCGGGCTACACCTTC.

The CDR3 DNA follows: TGTGCCAGCAGCCTCCTAACAGGGGGCACTGAAGCTTTCTTT. It encodes CASSLLTGGTEAFF. V usage is TRBV14 and J usage is TRBJ1-1; TRBD1 matches 8 bases. The length of the CDR3 is 14 residues. The trim removed 4 bases at V and 4 bases at J, leaving 5 bases unmatched. Germline loops: CDR1 SGHDN, CDR2 FVKESK.